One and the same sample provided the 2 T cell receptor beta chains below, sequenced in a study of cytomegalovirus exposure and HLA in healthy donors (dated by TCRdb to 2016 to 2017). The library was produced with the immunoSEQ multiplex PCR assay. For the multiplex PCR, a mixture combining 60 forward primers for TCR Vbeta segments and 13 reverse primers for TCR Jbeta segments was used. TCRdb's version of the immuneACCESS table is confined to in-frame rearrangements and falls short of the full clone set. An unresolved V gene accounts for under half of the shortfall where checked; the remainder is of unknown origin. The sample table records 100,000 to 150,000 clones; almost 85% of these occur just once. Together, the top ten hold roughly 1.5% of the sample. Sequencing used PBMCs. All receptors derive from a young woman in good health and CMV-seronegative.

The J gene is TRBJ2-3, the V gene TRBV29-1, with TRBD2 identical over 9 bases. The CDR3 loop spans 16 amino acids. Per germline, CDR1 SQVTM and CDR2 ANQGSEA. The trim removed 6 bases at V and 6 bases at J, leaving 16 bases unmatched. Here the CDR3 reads CSVGVGASGIGDTQYF. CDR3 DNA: TGCAGCGTGGGGGTCGGAGCTAGCGGGATCGGGGATACGCAGTATTTT.

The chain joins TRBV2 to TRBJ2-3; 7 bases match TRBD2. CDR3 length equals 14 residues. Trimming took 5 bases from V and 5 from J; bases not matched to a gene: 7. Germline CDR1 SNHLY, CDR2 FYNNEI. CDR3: CASSQGIAGDTQYF. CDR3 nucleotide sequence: TGTGCCAGCAGTCAAGGGATAGCGGGAGATACGCAGTATTTT.